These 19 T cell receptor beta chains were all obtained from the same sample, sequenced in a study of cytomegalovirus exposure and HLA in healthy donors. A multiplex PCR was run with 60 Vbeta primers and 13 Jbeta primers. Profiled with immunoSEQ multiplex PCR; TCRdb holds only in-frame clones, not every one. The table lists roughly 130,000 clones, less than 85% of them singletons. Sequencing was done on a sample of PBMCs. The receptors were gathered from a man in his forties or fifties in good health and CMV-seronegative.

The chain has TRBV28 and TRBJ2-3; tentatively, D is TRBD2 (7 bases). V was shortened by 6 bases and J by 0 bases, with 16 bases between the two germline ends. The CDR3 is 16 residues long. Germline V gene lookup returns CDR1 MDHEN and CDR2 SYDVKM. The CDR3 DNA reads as TGTGCCAGCAGCTCCTTTCGGGGGGCTAGCACAGATACGCAGTATTTT. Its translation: CASSSFRGASTDTQYF.

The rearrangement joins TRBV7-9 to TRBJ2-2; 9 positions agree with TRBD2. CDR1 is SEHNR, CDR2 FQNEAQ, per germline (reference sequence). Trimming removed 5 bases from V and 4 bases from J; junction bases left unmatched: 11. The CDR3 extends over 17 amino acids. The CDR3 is CASSPTRASGATGELFF. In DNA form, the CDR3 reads TGTGCCAGCAGCCCTACCCGGGCTAGCGGGGCCACCGGGGAGCTGTTTTTT.

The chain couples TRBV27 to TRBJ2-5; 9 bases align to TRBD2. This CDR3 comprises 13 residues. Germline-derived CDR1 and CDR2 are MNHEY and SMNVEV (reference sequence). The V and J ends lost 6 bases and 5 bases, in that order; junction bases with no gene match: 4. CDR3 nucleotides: TGTGCCAGCAGGAGGACTAGCGATGAGACCCAGTACTTC. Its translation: CASRRTSDETQYF.

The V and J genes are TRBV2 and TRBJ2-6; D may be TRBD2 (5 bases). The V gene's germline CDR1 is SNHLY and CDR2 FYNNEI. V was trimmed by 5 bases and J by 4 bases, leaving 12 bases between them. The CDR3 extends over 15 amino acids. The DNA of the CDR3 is TGTGCCAGCAGTCGCGTCCCGGGGGGGGCCAACGTCCTGACTTTC. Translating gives CASSRVPGGANVLTF.

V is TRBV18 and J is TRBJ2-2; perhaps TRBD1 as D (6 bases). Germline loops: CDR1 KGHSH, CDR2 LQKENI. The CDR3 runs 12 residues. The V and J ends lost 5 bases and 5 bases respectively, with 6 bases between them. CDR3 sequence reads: CASSRGTGELFF. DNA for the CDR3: TGTGCCAGCTCAAGGGGGACCGGGGAGCTGTTTTTT.

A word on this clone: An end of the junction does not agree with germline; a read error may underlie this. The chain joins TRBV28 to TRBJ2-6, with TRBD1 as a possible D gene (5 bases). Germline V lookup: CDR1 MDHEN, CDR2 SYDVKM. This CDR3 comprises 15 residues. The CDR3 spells CASSSSHSGANGLTF. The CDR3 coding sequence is TGTGCCAGCAGTTCGTCCCACTCTGGGGCCAACGGCCTGACTTTC.

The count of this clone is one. CDR3 in amino acids: CASSSRTGSSYNEQFF. Here the CDR3 DNA reads TGTGCCAGCAGTTCCCGGACAGGGAGCTCCTACAATGAGCAGTTCTTC. The V gene is TRBV28, the J gene TRBJ2-1; TRBD1 matches 8 bases. The germline V gene has CDR1 MDHEN and CDR2 SYDVKM. This CDR3 has 16 residues. V lost 4 bases to trimming and J lost 0 bases; unmatched junction nucleotides: 5.

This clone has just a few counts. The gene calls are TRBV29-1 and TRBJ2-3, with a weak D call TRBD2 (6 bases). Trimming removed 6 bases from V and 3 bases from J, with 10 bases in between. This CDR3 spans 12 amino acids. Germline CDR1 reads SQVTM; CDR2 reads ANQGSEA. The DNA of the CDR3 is TGCAGCGTAAGACGGGGGACAGATACGCAGTATTTT. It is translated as CSVRRGTDTQYF.

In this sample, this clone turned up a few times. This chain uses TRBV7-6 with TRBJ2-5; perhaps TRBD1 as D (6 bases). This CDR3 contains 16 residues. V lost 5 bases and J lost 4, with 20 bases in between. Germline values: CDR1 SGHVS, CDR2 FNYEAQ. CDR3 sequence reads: CASSPNLQGRGETQYF. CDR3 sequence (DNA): TGTGCCAGCAGCCCAAATCTCCAGGGCAGGGGAGAGACCCAGTACTTC.

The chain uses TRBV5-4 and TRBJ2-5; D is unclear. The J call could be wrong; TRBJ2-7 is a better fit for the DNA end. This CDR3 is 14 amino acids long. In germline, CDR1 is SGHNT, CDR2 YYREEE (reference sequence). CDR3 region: CASSLSASSYEQYF. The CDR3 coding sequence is TGTGCCAGCAGCTTGTCAGCGTCCTCCTACGAGCAGTACTTC.

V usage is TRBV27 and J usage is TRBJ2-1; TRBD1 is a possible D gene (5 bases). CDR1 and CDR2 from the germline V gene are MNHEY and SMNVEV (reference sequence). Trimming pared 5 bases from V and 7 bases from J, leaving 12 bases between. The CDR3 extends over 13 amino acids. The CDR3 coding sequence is TGTGCCAGCAGTCCGAACCAGGGAAATGAGCAGTTCTTC. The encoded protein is CASSPNQGNEQFF.

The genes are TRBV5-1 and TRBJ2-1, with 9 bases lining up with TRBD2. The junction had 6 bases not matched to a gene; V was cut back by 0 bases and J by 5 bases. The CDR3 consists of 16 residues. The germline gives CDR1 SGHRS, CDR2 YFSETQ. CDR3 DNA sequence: TGCGCCAGCAGCTTGGATACCGGGACTAGCAACAATGAGCAGTTCTTC. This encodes CASSLDTGTSNNEQFF.

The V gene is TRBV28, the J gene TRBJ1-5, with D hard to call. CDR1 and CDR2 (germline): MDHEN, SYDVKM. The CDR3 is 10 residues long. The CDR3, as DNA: TGTGAAGGAGAGGATCAGCCCCAGCATTTT. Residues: CEGEDQPQHF.

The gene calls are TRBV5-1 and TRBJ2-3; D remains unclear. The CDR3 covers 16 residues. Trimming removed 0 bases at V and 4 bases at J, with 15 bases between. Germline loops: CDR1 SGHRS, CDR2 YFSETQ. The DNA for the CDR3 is TGCGCCAGCAGCTTGGTGGGCCGGTCGTCGGCAGATACGCAGTATTTT. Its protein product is CASSLVGRSSADTQYF.

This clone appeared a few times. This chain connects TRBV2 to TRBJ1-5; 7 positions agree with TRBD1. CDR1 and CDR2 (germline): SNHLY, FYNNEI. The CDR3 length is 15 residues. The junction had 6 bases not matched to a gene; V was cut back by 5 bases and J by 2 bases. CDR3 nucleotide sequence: TGTGCCAGCAGTAGACAGGGACTGGGCAATCAGCCCCAGCATTTT. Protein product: CASSRQGLGNQPQHF.

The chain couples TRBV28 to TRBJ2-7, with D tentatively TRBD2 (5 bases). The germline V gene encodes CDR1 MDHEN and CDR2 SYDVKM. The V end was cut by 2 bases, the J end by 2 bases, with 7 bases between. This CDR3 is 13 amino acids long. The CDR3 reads CASSLDGTYEQYF. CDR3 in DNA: TGTGCCAGCAGTTTAGACGGGACCTACGAGCAGTACTTC.

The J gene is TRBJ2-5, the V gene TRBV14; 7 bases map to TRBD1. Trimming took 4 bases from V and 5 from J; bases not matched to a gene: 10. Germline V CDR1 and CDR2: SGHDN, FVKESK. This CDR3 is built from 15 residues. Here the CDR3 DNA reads TGTGCCAGCAGCCTAGATACGACAGGGTTGGAGACCCAGTACTTC. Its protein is CASSLDTTGLETQYF.

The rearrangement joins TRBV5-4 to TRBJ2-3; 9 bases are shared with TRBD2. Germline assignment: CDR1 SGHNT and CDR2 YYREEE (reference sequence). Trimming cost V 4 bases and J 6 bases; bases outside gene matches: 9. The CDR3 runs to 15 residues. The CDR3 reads CASSARGGAMDTQYF. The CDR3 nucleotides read TGTGCCAGCAGCGCCCGCGGGGGGGCCATGGATACGCAGTATTTT.

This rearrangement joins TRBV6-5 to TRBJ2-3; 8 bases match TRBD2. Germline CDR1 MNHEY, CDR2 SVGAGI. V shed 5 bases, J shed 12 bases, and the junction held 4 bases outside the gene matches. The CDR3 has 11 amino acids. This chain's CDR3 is CASSHGGGQYF. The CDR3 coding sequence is TGTGCCAGCAGTCACGGGGGGGGTCAGTATTTT.